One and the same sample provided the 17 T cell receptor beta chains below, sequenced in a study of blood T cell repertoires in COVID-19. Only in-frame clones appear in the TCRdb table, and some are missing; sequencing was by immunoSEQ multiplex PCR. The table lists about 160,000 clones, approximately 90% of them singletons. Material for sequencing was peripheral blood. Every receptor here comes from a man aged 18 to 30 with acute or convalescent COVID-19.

The CDR3: CASSFSAGVRNEQFF. The CDR3 DNA reads TGTGCCAGCAGTTTTTCAGCGGGCGTCCGGAATGAGCAGTTCTTC. This chain connects TRBV27 to TRBJ2-1, with D possibly being TRBD2 (6 bases). CDR1 is MNHEY, CDR2 SMNVEV, per germline (reference sequence). This CDR3 is 15 amino acids long. Trimming took 3 bases from V and 7 from J, leaving 16 bases between them.

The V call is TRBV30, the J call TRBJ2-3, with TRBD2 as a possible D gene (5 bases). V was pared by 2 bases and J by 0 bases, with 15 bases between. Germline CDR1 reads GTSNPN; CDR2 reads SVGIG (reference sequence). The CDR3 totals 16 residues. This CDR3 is CAWSPLSGTSTDTQYF. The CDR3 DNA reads TGTGCCTGGAGTCCCCTAAGCGGAACTAGCACAGATACGCAGTATTTT.

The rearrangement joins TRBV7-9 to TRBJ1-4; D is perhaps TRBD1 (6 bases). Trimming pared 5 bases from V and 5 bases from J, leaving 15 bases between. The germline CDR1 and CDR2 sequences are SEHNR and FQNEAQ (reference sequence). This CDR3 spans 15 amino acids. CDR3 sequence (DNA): TGTGCCAGCAGCCCAATGGGGGGGGCGAATGAAAAACTGTTTTTT. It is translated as CASSPMGGANEKLFF.

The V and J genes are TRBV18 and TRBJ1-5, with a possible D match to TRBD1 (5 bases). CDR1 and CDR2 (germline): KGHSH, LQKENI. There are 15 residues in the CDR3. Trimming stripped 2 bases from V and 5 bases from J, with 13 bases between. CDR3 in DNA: TGTGCCAGCTCACCAGACAGTTTGGTCCATCAGCCCCAGCATTTT. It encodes CASSPDSLVHQPQHF.

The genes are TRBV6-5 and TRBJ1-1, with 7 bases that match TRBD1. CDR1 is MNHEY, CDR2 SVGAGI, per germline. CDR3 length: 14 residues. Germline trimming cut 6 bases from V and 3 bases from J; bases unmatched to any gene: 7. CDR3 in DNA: TGTGCCAGCAGATCAACAGGGGAGGACACTGAAGCTTTCTTT. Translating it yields CASRSTGEDTEAFF.

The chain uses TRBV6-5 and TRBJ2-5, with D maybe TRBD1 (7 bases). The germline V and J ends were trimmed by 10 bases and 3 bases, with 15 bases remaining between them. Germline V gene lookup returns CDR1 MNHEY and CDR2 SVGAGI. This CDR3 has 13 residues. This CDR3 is CATGGSGEETQYF. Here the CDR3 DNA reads TGTGCCACAGGGGGGAGTGGGGAAGAGACCCAGTACTTC.

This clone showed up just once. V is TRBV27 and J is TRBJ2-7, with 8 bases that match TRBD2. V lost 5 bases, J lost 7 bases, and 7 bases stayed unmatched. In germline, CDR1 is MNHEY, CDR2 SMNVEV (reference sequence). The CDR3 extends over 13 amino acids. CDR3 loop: CASSPHGGREQYF. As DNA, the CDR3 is TGTGCCAGCAGTCCCCACGGCGGGAGGGAGCAGTACTTC.

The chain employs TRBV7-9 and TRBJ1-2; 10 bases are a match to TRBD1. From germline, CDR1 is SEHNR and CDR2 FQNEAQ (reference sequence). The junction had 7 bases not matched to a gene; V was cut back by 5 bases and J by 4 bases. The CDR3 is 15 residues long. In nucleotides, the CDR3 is TGTGCCAGCAGCGCCTGGGACAGGGGATCCTATGGCTACACCTTC. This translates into CASSAWDRGSYGYTF.

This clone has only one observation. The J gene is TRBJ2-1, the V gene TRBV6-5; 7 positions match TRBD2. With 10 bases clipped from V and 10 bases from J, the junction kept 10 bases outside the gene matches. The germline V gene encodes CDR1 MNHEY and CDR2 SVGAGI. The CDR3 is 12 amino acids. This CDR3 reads CAIKAGSAEQFF. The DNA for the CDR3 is TGTGCCATAAAAGCGGGATCAGCCGAGCAGTTCTTC.

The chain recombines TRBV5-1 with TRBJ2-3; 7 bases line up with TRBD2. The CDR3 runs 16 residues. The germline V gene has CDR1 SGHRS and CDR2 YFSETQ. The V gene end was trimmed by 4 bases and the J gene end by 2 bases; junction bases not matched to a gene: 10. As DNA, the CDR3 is TGCGCCAGCAGCACCGGGACTAACCAATTCACAGATACGCAGTATTTT. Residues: CASSTGTNQFTDTQYF.

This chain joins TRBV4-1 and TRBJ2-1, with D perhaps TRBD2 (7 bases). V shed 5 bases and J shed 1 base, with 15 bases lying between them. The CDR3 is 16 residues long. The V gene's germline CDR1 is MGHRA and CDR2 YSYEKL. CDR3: CASSDQGGASYNEQFF. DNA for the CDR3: TGCGCCAGCAGCGACCAAGGGGGGGCTTCCTACAATGAGCAGTTCTTC.

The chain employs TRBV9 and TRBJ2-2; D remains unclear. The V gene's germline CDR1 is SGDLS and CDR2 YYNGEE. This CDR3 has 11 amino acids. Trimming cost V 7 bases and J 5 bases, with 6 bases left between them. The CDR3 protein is CASAETGELFF. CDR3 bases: TGTGCCAGCGCGGAGACCGGGGAGCTGTTTTTT.

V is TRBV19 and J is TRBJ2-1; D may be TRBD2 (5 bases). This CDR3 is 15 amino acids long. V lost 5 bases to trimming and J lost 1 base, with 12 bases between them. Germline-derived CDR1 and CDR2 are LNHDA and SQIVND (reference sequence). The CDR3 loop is CASSPTSLSYNEQFF. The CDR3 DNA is TGTGCCAGTAGTCCCACTAGTTTATCCTACAATGAGCAGTTCTTC.

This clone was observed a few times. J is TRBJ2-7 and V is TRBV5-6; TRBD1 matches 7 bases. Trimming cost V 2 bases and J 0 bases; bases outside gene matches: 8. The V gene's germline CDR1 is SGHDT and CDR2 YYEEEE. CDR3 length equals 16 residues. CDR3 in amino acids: CASSFLDRAGSYEQYF. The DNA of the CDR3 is TGTGCCAGCAGCTTCCTAGACAGGGCTGGCTCCTACGAGCAGTACTTC.

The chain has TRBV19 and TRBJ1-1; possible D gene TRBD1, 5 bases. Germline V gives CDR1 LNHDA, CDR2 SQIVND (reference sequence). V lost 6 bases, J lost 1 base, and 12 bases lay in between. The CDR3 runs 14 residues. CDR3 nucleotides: TGTGCCAGTAGAGGCGGGGGTTGGAACACTGAAGCTTTCTTT. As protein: CASRGGGWNTEAFF.

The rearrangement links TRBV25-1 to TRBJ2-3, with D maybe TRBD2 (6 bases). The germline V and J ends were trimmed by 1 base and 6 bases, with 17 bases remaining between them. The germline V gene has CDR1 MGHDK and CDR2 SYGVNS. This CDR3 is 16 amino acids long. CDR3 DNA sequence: TGTGCCAGCAGTGAATTTGGCTCAAGGAGGGCCGATACGCAGTATTTT. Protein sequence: CASSEFGSRRADTQYF.

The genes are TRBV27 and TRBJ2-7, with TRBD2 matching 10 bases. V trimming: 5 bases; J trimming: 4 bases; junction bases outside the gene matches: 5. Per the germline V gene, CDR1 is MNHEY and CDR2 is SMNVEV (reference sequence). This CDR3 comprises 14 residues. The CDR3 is CASSIAGGVYEQYF. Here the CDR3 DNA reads TGTGCCAGCAGTATAGCGGGGGGAGTATACGAGCAGTACTTC.